A single sample is the source of the 31 T cell receptor beta chains below, sequenced in a study of blood T cells in healthy people across ages. PCR was performed a second time for about 7 to 11 cycles using a sample-barcoded 5' primer and a J-beta primer mix. TCRdb called the 5' RACE reads again in MiXCR, with one record for every CDR3 protein. The table has 980,000 or so distinct CDR3 sequences, roughly 48% seen once; the top ten hold 13%. Sequenced material: blood. The receptors derive from a young man in good health.

This clonotype was seen only a few times. The chain is built from TRBV4-1 and TRBJ2-7; 7 bases are shared with TRBD1. The germline CDR1 and CDR2 sequences are MGHRA and YSYEKL. This CDR3 is 14 amino acids long. The J segment lost 2 bases and the V segment lost 3 bases, leaving 4 bases of the junction unmatched. The CDR3 sequence is CASSQWGQPYEQYF. The CDR3 region has the DNA TGCGCCAGCAGCCAGTGGGGACAGCCCTACGAGCAGTACTTC.

This chain uses TRBV20-1 with TRBJ2-5; D is undetermined. This CDR3 has 12 residues. The germline V gene encodes CDR1 DFQATT and CDR2 SNEGSKA (reference sequence). Trimming removed 4 bases from V and 7 bases from J, with 13 bases in between. The CDR3 loop is CSATETVGTQYF. The DNA of the CDR3 is TGCAGTGCTACCGAAACGGTCGGGACCCAGTACTTC.

This clonotype was observed many times. The V and J genes are TRBV6-2 or TRBV6-3 and TRBJ2-7, with D hard to call. Trimming took off 2 bases at V and 6 bases at J, with 8 bases between the two ends. Germline-derived CDR1 and CDR2 are MNHEY and SVGEGT. There are 12 residues in the CDR3. The CDR3 DNA reads as TGTGCCAGCAGTTACGACAAGGGCGAGCAGTACTTC. Residues: CASSYDKGEQYF.

This chain links TRBV2 with TRBJ2-7, with 12 bases fitting TRBD2. This CDR3 has 15 residues. CDR1 and CDR2 from the germline V gene are SNHLY and FYNNEI. J lost 3 bases, V lost 7 bases, and 7 bases had no gene match. The CDR3 sequence: CASKTSGGQFYEQYF. As DNA, the CDR3 is TGTGCCAGCAAGACTAGCGGGGGACAATTCTACGAGCAGTACTTC.

The chain has TRBV6-1 and TRBJ2-5, with a weak D call TRBD1 (5 bases). This CDR3 has 15 residues. Germline V lookup: CDR1 MNHNS, CDR2 SASEGT. V lost 6 bases, J lost 1 base, and 15 bases lay in between. The CDR3 sequence is CASSLRQLSQETQYF. CDR3 in DNA: TGTGCCAGCAGCCTCCGACAGCTCAGCCAAGAGACCCAGTACTTC.

The rearrangement uses TRBV6-1 and TRBJ1-1; 8 nucleotides agree with TRBD1. Per the germline V gene, CDR1 is MNHNS and CDR2 is SASEGT. This CDR3 spans 14 amino acids. The J segment lost 5 bases and the V segment lost 4 bases, leaving 6 bases of the junction unmatched. CDR3 loop: CASSAQRTGTEAFF. CDR3 bases: TGTGCCAGCAGTGCCCAACGGACAGGGACTGAAGCTTTCTTT.

The rearrangement joins TRBV5-1 to TRBJ2-3, with unresolved D. The CDR3 runs to 14 residues. CDR1 is SGHRS and CDR2 is YFSETQ in the germline V gene. The V end was cut by 6 bases, the J end by 3 bases, with 14 bases between. This chain's CDR3 is CASTSGRLTDTQYF. As DNA, the CDR3 is TGCGCCAGCACCTCGGGCCGGTTGACAGATACGCAGTATTTT. The full variable domain, in which reference TRBV5-1 and TRBJ2-3 provide the parts outside the CDR3, is KAGVTQTPRYLIKTRGQQVTLSCSPISGHRSVSWYQQTPGQGLQFLFEYFSETQRNKGNFPGRFSGRQFSNSRSEMNVSTLELGDSALYLCASTSGRLTDTQYFGPGTRLTVL.

This clonotype was seen a few times. The chain has TRBV7-8 and TRBJ2-2, with D perhaps TRBD2 (6 bases). CDR1 is SGHVS and CDR2 is FQNEAQ in the germline V gene. This CDR3 has 15 residues. Trimming pared 1 base from V and 3 bases from J, leaving 9 bases between. The CDR3 spells CASSLGGVHTGELFF. The DNA for the CDR3 is TGTGCCAGCAGCTTAGGGGGGGTACACACCGGGGAGCTGTTTTTT.

This chain connects TRBV20-1 to TRBJ2-3; the D is unclear. V was pared by 1 base and J by 7 bases, with 6 bases between. The CDR3 runs to 11 residues. Germline V gene sequence: CDR1 DFQATT, CDR2 SNEGSKA (reference sequence). The CDR3 bases are TGCAGTGCTAGAGCGGAATATACGCAGTATTTT. Amino acid sequence: CSARAEYTQYF.

The CDR3 spells CASSSGLAGITDTQYF. CDR3 bases: TGTGCCAGCAGCTCCGGACTAGCGGGGATCACAGATACGCAGTATTTT. The chain links TRBV7-2 to TRBJ2-3; the match to TRBD2 covers 12 bases. Germline V gene lookup returns CDR1 SGHTA and CDR2 FQGNSA. The CDR3 runs to 16 residues. V gave up 4 bases and J gave up 2 bases; unmatched junction bases: 4.

The chain links TRBV5-1 to TRBJ2-3; D possibly corresponds to TRBD1 (6 bases). This CDR3 contains 15 residues. CDR1 and CDR2 from the germline V gene are SGHRS and YFSETQ. Trimming cost V 4 bases and J 6 bases, with 18 bases left between them. The CDR3 sequence: CASSKYSTGSDTQYF. CDR3 nucleotides: TGCGCCAGCAGCAAGTACTCAACAGGGTCCGATACGCAGTATTTT.

This clonotype was picked up one time. The V and J genes are TRBV27 and TRBJ2-3; 7 bases align to TRBD2. CDR1 and CDR2 from the germline V gene are MNHEY and SMNVEV (reference sequence). The trim removed 6 bases at V and 4 bases at J, leaving 7 bases unmatched. The CDR3 covers 14 residues. This CDR3 is CASSPTSPADTQYF. The CDR3 nucleotides are TGTGCCAGCAGCCCGACTAGCCCGGCAGATACGCAGTATTTT.

For this clonotype: It is likely a read error, because the conserved phenylalanine at the end of the CDR3 is missing. The genes are TRBV7-8 and TRBJ2-5; 7 bases match TRBD2. The tail of the sequence fits TRBJ2-7 better, so the J call may be wrong. In germline, CDR1 is SGHVS, CDR2 FQNEAQ. This CDR3 comprises 13 residues. CDR3 nucleotides: TGTGCCAGCAGCTCATCCGGGACTAACGAGCAGTACTTA. Translating gives CASSSSGTNEQYL.

This clonotype was seen a handful of times. This chain uses TRBV7-2 with TRBJ1-1; D unclear. CDR3 length: 14 amino acids. Per germline, CDR1 SGHTA and CDR2 FQGNSA. Trimming removed 2 bases at V and 4 bases at J, with 11 bases between. As DNA, the CDR3 is TGTGCCAGCAGCTTATCAAGTGCAGGCACTGAAGCTTTCTTT. Its protein is CASSLSSAGTEAFF.

This rearrangement joins TRBV4-3 to TRBJ2-3; D possibly corresponds to TRBD1 (6 bases). Trimming pared 3 bases from V and 5 bases from J, leaving 24 bases between. The CDR3 sequence is 18 residues long. Germline V gene lookup returns CDR1 LGHNA and CDR2 YSLEER. The CDR3 region has the DNA TGCGCCAGCAGCCAGATCAACTCCCTGAACAGGGTAGAAGATACGCAGTATTTT. Amino acid sequence: CASSQINSLNRVEDTQYF.

This clonotype has ten or more counts. The chain joins TRBV12-3 or TRBV12-4 to TRBJ2-7; D may be TRBD2 (5 bases). This CDR3 spans 12 amino acids. V lost 2 bases to trimming and J lost 7 bases, with 9 bases between them. DNA for the CDR3: TGTGCCAGCAGTTTACCGGGGTGGGAGCAGTACTTC. This codes for CASSLPGWEQYF.

V is TRBV12-3 or TRBV12-4 and J is TRBJ2-7; 7 bases are a match to TRBD1. J was trimmed by 0 bases and V by 0 bases; bases with no gene match: 8. This CDR3 has 17 residues. This chain's CDR3 is CASSLAGTVRSSYEQYF. CDR3 coding DNA: TGTGCCAGCAGTTTAGCCGGGACAGTGCGGTCCTCCTACGAGCAGTACTTC.

The CDR3 nucleotides read TGTGCCAGCCGTGGGGGTTCTCAAGGCTACACCTTC. It is translated as CASRGGSQGYTF. The chain couples TRBV6-6 to TRBJ1-2, with D maybe TRBD1 (5 bases). The CDR3 has 12 amino acids. Germline assignment: CDR1 MNHNY and CDR2 SVGAGI (reference sequence). Deletions cut 8 bases from V and 8 bases from J, with 15 bases between.

The chain links TRBV2 to TRBJ2-4, with D possibly being TRBD2 (6 bases). The DNA end lines up better with TRBJ2-5; the J call may be wrong. Germline V gene data show CDR1 as SNHLY and CDR2 as FYNNEI. This CDR3 has 13 amino acids. CDR3 residues: CASSEGLQETQYF. CDR3 bases: TGTGCCAGCAGTGAGGGACTCCAAGAGACCCAGTACTTC.

V and J are TRBV5-1 and TRBJ2-7, with D possibly TRBD2 on 7 matching bases. Trimming cost V 4 bases and J 7 bases, with 21 bases left between them. Germline V gene sequence: CDR1 SGHRS, CDR2 YFSETQ. The CDR3 totals 15 residues. In nucleotides, the CDR3 is TGCGCCAGCAGCCCCCTTCGGGGGGCCCGTCGGGAGCAGTACTTC. As protein: CASSPLRGARREQYF. Together with reference TRBV5-1 and TRBJ2-7, the CDR3 gives the full variable domain: KAGVTQTPRYLIKTRGQQVTLSCSPISGHRSVSWYQQTPGQGLQFLFEYFSETQRNKGNFPGRFSGRQFSNSRSEMNVSTLELGDSALYLCASSPLRGARREQYFGPGTRLTVT.

The rearrangement joins TRBV2 to TRBJ2-1, with D possibly called TRBD1 or TRBD2 (5 bases each). Germline V gene sequence: CDR1 SNHLY, CDR2 FYNNEI. The V end lost 5 bases, the J end lost 5 bases, and 16 bases lay between the germline ends. This CDR3 has 15 amino acids. This chain's CDR3 is CASSTGTGGNNEQFF. For the CDR3, the DNA is TGTGCCAGCAGTACCGGGACCGGCGGAAACAATGAGCAGTTCTTC.

This clonotype was detected a few times. The chain employs TRBV28 and TRBJ2-1; TRBD2 agrees at 9 bases. Near its end, the DNA agrees better with TRBJ2-7, so the J call may be wrong. This CDR3 comprises 15 residues. Per germline, CDR1 MDHEN and CDR2 SYDVKM. CDR3 DNA: TGTGCCAGCAGTTTGGCAACTAGCGGGTACAATGAGCAGTACTTC. The encoded protein is CASSLATSGYNEQYF.

Only a few counts were recorded for this clonotype. CDR3 DNA: TGTGCCAGCAGCTCTACTAGCGGGGGGGCAAAGCAAGAGACCCAGTACTTC. It translates to CASSSTSGGAKQETQYF. The genes are TRBV9 and TRBJ2-5; 13 bases agree with TRBD2. The CDR3 runs to 17 residues. With V trimmed by 4 bases and J by 2 bases, 8 bases remained unmatched. Germline V gene data show CDR1 as SGDLS and CDR2 as YYNGEE.

Concerning this clonotype itself: Just one base apart from a much larger clone, this may be a read error. The chain is built from TRBV15 and TRBJ2-7, with a possible D match to TRBD1 (6 bases). The closer fit of TRBJ2-5 to the DNA end suggests the J call may be wrong. The germline CDR1 and CDR2 sequences are LNHNV and YYDKDF (reference sequence). The CDR3 runs to 14 residues. This chain's CDR3 is CATSSLDSRETQYF. As DNA, the CDR3 is TGTGCCACCAGCAGTTTGGACAGCCGAGAGACCCAGTACTTC.

Comments on this clonotype: A junction end diverges from the germline sequence, so it may reflect a read error. The chain carries TRBV3-1 and TRBJ2-7, with a weak D call TRBD1 (6 bases). Germline values: CDR1 LGHDT, CDR2 YNNKEL (reference sequence). The CDR3 sequence is 12 residues long. The CDR3 reads CASKNRENEQNF. DNA of the CDR3: TGTGCCAGCAAAAACAGGGAGAACGAGCAGAACTTC.

The chain has TRBV14 and TRBJ1-4; possibly TRBD1 for D (6 bases). The germline V gene encodes CDR1 SGHDN and CDR2 FVKESK. This CDR3 has 15 residues. The germline V and J ends were trimmed by 1 base and 10 bases, with 16 bases remaining between them. The CDR3 nucleotides are TGTGCCAGCAGCCAAGTTGGGGCAGGGGCAGGAAAACTGTTTTTT. This codes for CASSQVGAGAGKLFF.

This clonotype has a single count. The rearrangement uses TRBV7-9 and TRBJ1-6; D possibly corresponds to TRBD1 (5 bases). Trimming left V 1 base short and J 16 bases short, with 17 bases between. Germline V CDR1 and CDR2: SEHNR, FQNEAQ (reference sequence). CDR3 length: 14 residues. The chain's CDR3 is CASSLGWDPTLLHF. Written as DNA, the CDR3 is TGTGCCAGCAGCTTAGGATGGGACCCGACCCTTCTCCACTTT.

This clonotype has just one count. The CDR3 DNA sequence: TGTGCCTGGAGTGTATCGCAGGGTGGTAATTCACCCCTCCACTTT. Protein product: CAWSVSQGGNSPLHF. V usage is TRBV30 and J usage is TRBJ1-6; TRBD1 is a possible D gene (5 bases). In germline, CDR1 is GTSNPN, CDR2 SVGIG (reference sequence). The CDR3 runs to 15 residues. V dropped 0 bases and J dropped 6 bases, with 12 bases sitting between them.

The V and J genes are TRBV28 and TRBJ1-2; 9 bases are shared with TRBD1. The CDR3 consists of 15 residues. Germline loops: CDR1 MDHEN, CDR2 SYDVKM. After removal of 3 bases from V and 4 bases from J, the junction contained 6 bases not matched to a gene. The CDR3 protein is CASSFVGQGTYGYTF. DNA for the CDR3: TGTGCCAGCAGTTTTGTAGGACAGGGGACCTATGGCTACACCTTC.

CDR3 sequence: CAITRDSNTGELFF. CDR3 sequence (DNA): TGTGCCATCACTCGGGACAGTAACACCGGGGAGCTGTTTTTT. The J gene is TRBJ2-2, the V gene TRBV10-3, with TRBD1 identical over 7 bases. The germline gives CDR1 ENHRY, CDR2 SYGVKD. There are 14 residues in the CDR3. V trimming: 7 bases; J trimming: 2 bases; junction bases outside the gene matches: 4.

This clonotype was seen a few times. The chain combines TRBV28 with TRBJ2-5; D call uncertain. The CDR3 loop spans 15 amino acids. Trimming stripped 7 bases from V and 0 bases from J, with 15 bases between. The germline gives CDR1 MDHEN, CDR2 SYDVKM. CDR3 residues: CASTFRKSHQETQYF. The CDR3 DNA reads as TGTGCCAGCACCTTCCGAAAGAGCCACCAAGAGACCCAGTACTTC.